The 20 T cell receptor beta chains listed next were all sequenced from one sample in a study of OX40 agonist ivuxolimab in advanced cancers. The repertoire was sequenced with immunoSEQ multiplex PCR; TCRdb's copy has only in-frame clones and lacks some. The table records about 100,000 clones, roughly 94% of them present only once. The source was CD4+ or CD8+ T cells sorted from blood, collected in a trial of the OX40 agonist ivuxolimab. Source of these receptors: an adult with an advanced solid tumor such as melanoma, head and neck, liver or kidney cancer.

The gene calls are TRBV6-5 and TRBJ2-7; D remains ambiguous. V was cut by 2 bases and J by 0 bases, with 11 bases left in between. Per germline, CDR1 MNHEY and CDR2 SVGAGI. The CDR3 is made up of 15 amino acids. The CDR3 reads CASSYSLLPSYEQYF. The CDR3 bases are TGTGCCAGCAGTTACAGTCTGTTGCCCTCCTACGAGCAGTACTTC.

The chain carries TRBV18 and TRBJ1-3; D is perhaps TRBD1 (5 bases). Germline values: CDR1 KGHSH, CDR2 LQKENI. Trimming took off 3 bases at V and 1 base at J, with 10 bases between the two ends. CDR3 length equals 15 residues. CDR3 loop: CASSPGVKSGNTIYF. CDR3 nucleotide sequence: TGTGCCAGCTCACCGGGGGTCAAATCTGGAAACACCATATATTTT.

The chain has TRBV4-1 and TRBJ2-7, with D possibly matching TRBD1 (6 bases). CDR3 size: 15 residues. Trimming removed 0 bases at V and 1 base at J, with 10 bases between. Germline V lookup: CDR1 MGHRA, CDR2 YSYEKL. For the CDR3, the DNA is TGCGCCAGCAGCCAAGATGGGACACGATCCTACGAGCAGTACTTC. This encodes CASSQDGTRSYEQYF.

This clone occurred once. The V and J genes are TRBV7-2 and TRBJ1-5, with TRBD1 matching 7 bases. The CDR3 has 15 residues. Germline CDR1 and CDR2: SGHTA and FQGNSA. With 4 bases clipped from V and 9 bases from J, the junction kept 12 bases outside the gene matches. In DNA form, the CDR3 reads TGTGCCAGCAGCTGGGACAGTGGGGGGCACAGGCCCCAGCATTTT. This sequence encodes CASSWDSGGHRPQHF. Full variable domain (missing parts from reference TRBV7-2 and TRBJ1-5): GAGVSQSPSNKVTEKGKDVELRCDPISGHTALYWYRQSLGQGLEFLIYFQGNSAPDKSGLPSDRFSAERTGGSVSTLTIQRTQQEDSAVYLCASSWDSGGHRPQHFGDGTRLSIL.

This chain connects TRBV19 to TRBJ2-1; D uncertain. With 2 bases removed from V and 8 bases from J, the gap between germline ends came to 10 bases. Germline CDR1 and CDR2: LNHDA and SQIVND (reference sequence). This CDR3 contains 13 residues. This CDR3 reads CASSIWGSHEQFF. Here the CDR3 DNA reads TGTGCCAGTAGTATATGGGGATCCCATGAGCAGTTCTTC.

The chain recombines TRBV6-1 with TRBJ1-2, with 9 bases that match TRBD1. V was clipped by 3 bases and J by 2 bases; unmatched bases: 13. CDR1 MNHNS and CDR2 SASEGT come from the germline V gene. The CDR3 covers 18 residues. In DNA form, the CDR3 reads TGTGCCAGCAGTGAGAAGTCCACAGGGACAGGGAAGAACTATGGCTACACCTTC. It translates to CASSEKSTGTGKNYGYTF.

The chain carries TRBV7-2 and TRBJ2-3; no firm D call. CDR1 is SGHTA, CDR2 FQGNSA, per germline. V shed 4 bases and J shed 2 bases, with 10 bases lying between them. This CDR3 region has 14 residues. CDR3 amino acids: CASSSRKITDTQYF. As DNA, the CDR3 is TGTGCCAGCAGCTCCCGGAAGATCACAGATACGCAGTATTTT.

This clone was detected only a few times. The CDR3 sequence: CASDRDRGFNQPQHF. Written as DNA, the CDR3 is TGTGCCAGTGACCGGGACAGGGGGTTTAATCAGCCCCAGCATTTT. This rearrangement joins TRBV19 to TRBJ1-5; 11 nucleotides align to TRBD1. With V trimmed by 8 bases and J by 4 bases, 7 bases remained unmatched. Germline V gene sequence: CDR1 LNHDA, CDR2 SQIVND (reference sequence). There are 15 residues in the CDR3.

Regarding this clone: This same CDR3 is encoded by further DNA sequences in the sample. V is TRBV6-1 and J is TRBJ1-2, with 8 bases fitting TRBD1. Per the germline V gene, CDR1 is MNHNS and CDR2 is SASEGT. The CDR3 extends over 15 amino acids. The V gene end was trimmed by 2 bases and the J gene end by 4 bases; junction bases not matched to a gene: 6. CDR3 loop: CASSETPGTGYGYTF. In DNA, the CDR3 is TGTGCCAGCAGTGAAACACCCGGGACAGGCTATGGCTACACCTTC.

The chain combines TRBV14 with TRBJ2-2, with TRBD2 matching 12 bases. Germline CDR1 SGHDN, CDR2 FVKESK. After removal of 4 bases from V and 6 bases from J, the junction contained 6 bases not matched to a gene. The CDR3 runs 16 residues. The CDR3 here is CASSPGLAGVAGELFF. CDR3 nucleotide sequence: TGTGCCAGCAGCCCGGGACTAGCGGGTGTCGCCGGGGAGCTGTTTTTT.

This rearrangement joins TRBV4-1 to TRBJ1-1; no clear D gene. Trimming pared 5 bases from V and 5 bases from J, leaving 18 bases between. The CDR3 is 15 residues long. CDR1 MGHRA and CDR2 YSYEKL come from the germline V gene. CDR3 loop: CASSSPAGRLTEAFF. The CDR3 bases are TGCGCCAGCAGCTCTCCGGCAGGTCGGCTGACTGAAGCTTTCTTT.

This chain uses TRBV4-1 with TRBJ2-1; the D gene is possibly TRBD1 (6 bases). There are 16 residues in the CDR3. Germline V gives CDR1 MGHRA, CDR2 YSYEKL. Trimming took 3 bases from V and 4 from J, leaving 16 bases between them. Here the CDR3 reads CASSHLDRITYNEQFF. CDR3 DNA: TGCGCCAGCAGCCACCTTGACAGGATTACTTACAATGAGCAGTTCTTC.

This clone was detected once. The CDR3 here is CASSRALQTSGANVLTF. CDR3 bases: TGTGCCAGCAGTCGCGCCCTACAGACCTCTGGGGCCAACGTCCTGACTTTC. The genes are TRBV27 and TRBJ2-6, with no clear D. The CDR3 sequence is 17 residues long. Germline CDR1 is MNHEY and CDR2 is SMNVEV (reference sequence). The germline V and J ends were trimmed by 5 bases and 0 bases, with 14 bases remaining between them.

This chain joins TRBV4-3 and TRBJ1-6, with D tentatively TRBD1 (5 bases). CDR1 is LGHNA, CDR2 YSLEER, per germline. Trimming took off 4 bases at V and 5 bases at J, with 18 bases between the two ends. The CDR3 has 17 amino acids. In nucleotides, the CDR3 is TGCGCCAGCAGCCCCCAAGGAGGGGCTCGGGATAATTCACCCCTCCACTTT. Amino acid sequence: CASSPQGGARDNSPLHF.

The V call is TRBV6-5, the J call TRBJ2-5, with 7 bases matching TRBD2. CDR1 and CDR2 from the germline V gene are MNHEY and SVGAGI. CDR3 length: 15 amino acids. V lost 0 bases to trimming and J lost 5 bases; unmatched junction nucleotides: 6. The CDR3 loop is CASSYSRVGGETQYF. The CDR3 DNA reads TGTGCCAGCAGTTACTCGAGAGTGGGGGGGGAGACCCAGTACTTC.

The gene calls are TRBV18 and TRBJ1-4; 7 positions match TRBD1. The junction had 5 bases not matched to a gene; V was cut back by 3 bases and J by 4 bases. The CDR3 has 15 residues. Germline V gene sequence: CDR1 KGHSH, CDR2 LQKENI. CDR3 bases: TGTGCCAGCTCACCTAGGGACAGCCTTAATGAAAAACTGTTTTTT. Translated: CASSPRDSLNEKLFF.

The chain couples TRBV4-1 to TRBJ1-5, with D possibly matching TRBD1 (5 bases). V was cut by 4 bases and J by 7 bases, with 26 bases left in between. The CDR3 loop spans 18 amino acids. Germline V CDR1 and CDR2: MGHRA, YSYEKL. The CDR3 DNA sequence: TGCGCCAGCAGCCTGGAGGGGTGGGGTTCGAAGCCATGGCAGCCCCAGCATTTT. This translates into CASSLEGWGSKPWQPQHF.

This CDR3 reads CASSLAGAGTNEKLFF. As DNA, the CDR3 is TGTGCCAGCAGCTTGGCGGGGGCAGGAACTAATGAAAAACTGTTTTTT. This rearrangement joins TRBV5-4 to TRBJ1-4; the D gene is possibly TRBD1 (6 bases). V lost 0 bases and J lost 1, with 10 bases in between. The CDR3 sequence is 16 residues long. Germline lookup yields CDR1 SGHNT and CDR2 YYREEE (reference sequence). The full variable domain, completed using reference TRBV5-4 and TRBJ1-4, is ETGVTQSPTHLIKTRGQQVTLRCSSQSGHNTVSWYQQALGQGPQFIFQYYREEENGRGNFPPRFSGLQFPNYSSELNVNALELDDSALYLCASSLAGAGTNEKLFFGSGTQLSVL.

This chain links TRBV5-1 with TRBJ2-7, with 9 bases identical to TRBD1. From germline, CDR1 is SGHRS and CDR2 YFSETQ. CDR3 length: 12 amino acids. V dropped 5 bases and J dropped 6; count of bases not matched to a gene: 3. The CDR3 nucleotides read TGCGCCAGCAGTTTACAGGGGGCCGAGCAGTACTTC. Amino acid sequence: CASSLQGAEQYF.

The chain carries TRBV29-1 and TRBJ1-2; no definite D call. The CDR3 sequence is 14 residues long. Germline CDR1 and CDR2: SQVTM and ANQGSEA. The V end was cut by 3 bases, the J end by 1 base, with 12 bases between. Here the CDR3 DNA reads TGCAGCGTTGACGCGCGTAACAGTAACTATGGCTACACCTTC. Translation gives CSVDARNSNYGYTF.